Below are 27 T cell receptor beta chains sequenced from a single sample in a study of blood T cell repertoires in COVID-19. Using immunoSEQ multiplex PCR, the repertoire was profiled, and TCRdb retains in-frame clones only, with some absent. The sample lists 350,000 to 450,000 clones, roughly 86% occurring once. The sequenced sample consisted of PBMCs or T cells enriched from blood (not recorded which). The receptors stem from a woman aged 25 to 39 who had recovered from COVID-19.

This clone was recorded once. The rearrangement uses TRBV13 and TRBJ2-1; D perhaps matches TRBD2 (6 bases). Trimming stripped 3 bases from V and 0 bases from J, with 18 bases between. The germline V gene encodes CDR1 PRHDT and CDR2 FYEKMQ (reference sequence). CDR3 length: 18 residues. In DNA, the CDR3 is TGTGCCAGCAGCTTTCACTTCGGGAGCCCCAACTCCTACAATGAGCAGTTCTTC. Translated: CASSFHFGSPNSYNEQFF.

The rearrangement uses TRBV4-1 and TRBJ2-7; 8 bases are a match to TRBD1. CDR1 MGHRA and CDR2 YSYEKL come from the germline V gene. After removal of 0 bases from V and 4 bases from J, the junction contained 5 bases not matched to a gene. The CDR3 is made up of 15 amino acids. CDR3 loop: CASSQEAGGLYEQYF. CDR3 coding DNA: TGCGCCAGCAGCCAAGAGGCAGGGGGCTTGTACGAGCAGTACTTC.

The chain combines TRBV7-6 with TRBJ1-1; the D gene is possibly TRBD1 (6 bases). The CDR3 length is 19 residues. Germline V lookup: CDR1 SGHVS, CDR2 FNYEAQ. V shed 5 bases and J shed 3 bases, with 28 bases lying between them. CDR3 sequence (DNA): TGTGCCAGCAGCCCCCACCAGCAGGGTCTCGGGGACATGGACACTGAAGCTTTCTTT. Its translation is CASSPHQQGLGDMDTEAFF. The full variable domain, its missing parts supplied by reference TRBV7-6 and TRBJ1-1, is GAGVSQSPRYKVTKRGQDVALRCDPISGHVSLYWYRQALGQGPEFLTYFNYEAQQDKSGLPNDRFSAERPEGSISTLTIQRTEQRDSAMYRCASSPHQQGLGDMDTEAFFGQGTRLTVV.

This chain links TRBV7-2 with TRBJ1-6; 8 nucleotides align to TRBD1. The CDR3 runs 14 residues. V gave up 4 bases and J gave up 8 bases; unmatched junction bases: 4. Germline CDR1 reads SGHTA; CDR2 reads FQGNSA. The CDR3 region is CASSYTGGDSPLHF. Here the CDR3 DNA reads TGTGCCAGCAGCTACACAGGGGGGGATTCACCCCTCCACTTT.

Here the CDR3 DNA reads TGCGCCAGCAGCTTCTCTAGCGGCCCTCGACGAGATACGCAGTATTTT. This gives the protein CASSFSSGPRRDTQYF. The chain has TRBV5-1 and TRBJ2-3, with 7 bases lining up with TRBD2. Germline V CDR1 and CDR2: SGHRS, YFSETQ. The CDR3 runs to 16 residues. J lost 5 bases, V lost 2 bases, and 11 bases had no gene match.

CDR3 nucleotide sequence: TGCGCCAGCAGCCAACAAAGGGGCGATCAAGAGACCCAGTACTTC. Its translation is CASSQQRGDQETQYF. The rearrangement links TRBV4-1 to TRBJ2-5; D might be TRBD1 (5 bases). V lost 2 bases, J lost 2 bases, and 12 bases lay in between. Germline loops: CDR1 MGHRA, CDR2 YSYEKL. This CDR3 region has 15 residues.

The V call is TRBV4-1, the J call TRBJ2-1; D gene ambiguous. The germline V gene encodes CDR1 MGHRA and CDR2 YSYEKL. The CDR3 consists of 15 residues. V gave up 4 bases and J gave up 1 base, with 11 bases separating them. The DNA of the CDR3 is TGCGCCAGCAGCCCGATCGGGTCGTCCTACAATGAGCAGTTCTTC. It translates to CASSPIGSSYNEQFF.

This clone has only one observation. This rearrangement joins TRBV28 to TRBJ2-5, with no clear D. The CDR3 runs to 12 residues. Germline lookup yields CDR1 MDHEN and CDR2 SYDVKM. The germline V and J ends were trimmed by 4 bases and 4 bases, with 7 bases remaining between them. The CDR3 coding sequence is TGTGCCAGCAGTTCCAGTCGAGAGACCCAGTACTTC. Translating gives CASSSSRETQYF.

CDR3 nucleotide sequence: TGTGCCAGCAGCCATCGCATAGCGGGAGGATCCTACGAGCAGTACTTC. The encoded protein is CASSHRIAGGSYEQYF. The chain carries TRBV7-8 and TRBJ2-7, with 10 bases identical to TRBD2. With V trimmed by 5 bases and J by 1 base, 8 bases remained unmatched. Germline CDR1 reads SGHVS; CDR2 reads FQNEAQ. There are 16 residues in the CDR3.

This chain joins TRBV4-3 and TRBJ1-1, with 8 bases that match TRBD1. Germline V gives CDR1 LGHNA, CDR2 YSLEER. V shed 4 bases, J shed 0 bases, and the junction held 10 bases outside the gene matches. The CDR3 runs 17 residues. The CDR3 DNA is TGCGCCAGCAGCCTATATTTTTCAGGGGGCCTGAACACTGAAGCTTTCTTT. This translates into CASSLYFSGGLNTEAFF.

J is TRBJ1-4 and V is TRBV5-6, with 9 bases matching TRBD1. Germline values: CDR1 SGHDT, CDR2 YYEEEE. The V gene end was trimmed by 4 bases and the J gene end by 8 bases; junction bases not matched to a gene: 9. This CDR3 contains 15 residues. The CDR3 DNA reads TGTGCCAGCAGCCCGGACAGGGGCCTCGGGGAAAAACTGTTTTTT. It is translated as CASSPDRGLGEKLFF. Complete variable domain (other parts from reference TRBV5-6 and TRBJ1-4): DAGVTQSPTHLIKTRGQQVTLRCSPKSGHDTVSWYQQALGQGPQFIFQYYEEEERQRGNFPDRFSGHQFPNYSSELNVNALLLGDSALYLCASSPDRGLGEKLFFGSGTQLSVL.

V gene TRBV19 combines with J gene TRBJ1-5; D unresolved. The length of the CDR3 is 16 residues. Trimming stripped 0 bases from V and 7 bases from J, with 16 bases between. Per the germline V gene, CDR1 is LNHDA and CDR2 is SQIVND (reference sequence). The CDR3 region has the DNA TGTGCCAGTAGTATAGATATTGGCCGGGTTAGGCAGCCCCAGCATTTT. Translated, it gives CASSIDIGRVRQPQHF.

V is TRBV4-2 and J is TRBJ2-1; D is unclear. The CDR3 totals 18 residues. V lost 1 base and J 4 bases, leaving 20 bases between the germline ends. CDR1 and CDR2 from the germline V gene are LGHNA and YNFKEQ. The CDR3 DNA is TGTGCCAGCAGCCAAGCCCCGGGTTCTACCTTCGGTTACAATGAGCAGTTCTTC. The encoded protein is CASSQAPGSTFGYNEQFF.

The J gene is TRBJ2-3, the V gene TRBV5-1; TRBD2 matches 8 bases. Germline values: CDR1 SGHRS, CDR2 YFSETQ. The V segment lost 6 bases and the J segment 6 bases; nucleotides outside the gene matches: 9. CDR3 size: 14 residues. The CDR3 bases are TGCGCCAGCACGTCTGGGACTAGAGAGGATACGCAGTATTTT. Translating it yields CASTSGTREDTQYF.

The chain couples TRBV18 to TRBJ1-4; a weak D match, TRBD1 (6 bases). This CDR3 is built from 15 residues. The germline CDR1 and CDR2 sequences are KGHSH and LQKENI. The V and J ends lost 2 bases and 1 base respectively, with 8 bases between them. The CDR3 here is CASSPLGGTNEKLFF. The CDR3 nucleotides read TGTGCCAGCTCACCATTAGGGGGAACTAATGAAAAACTGTTTTTT.

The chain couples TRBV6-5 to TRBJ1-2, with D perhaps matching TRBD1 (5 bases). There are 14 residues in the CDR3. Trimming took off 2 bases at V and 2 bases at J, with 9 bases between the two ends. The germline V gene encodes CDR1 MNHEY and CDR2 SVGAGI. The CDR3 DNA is TGTGCCAGCAGTTACCAGGGATTCAACTATGGCTACACCTTC. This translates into CASSYQGFNYGYTF.

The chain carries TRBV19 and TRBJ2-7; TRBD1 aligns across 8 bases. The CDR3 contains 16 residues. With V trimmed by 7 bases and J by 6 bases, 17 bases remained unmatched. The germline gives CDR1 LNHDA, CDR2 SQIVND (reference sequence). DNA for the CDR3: TGTGCCAGTACACCGGACAGGGTGGCCGGGAGCGGCGAGCAGTACTTC. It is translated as CASTPDRVAGSGEQYF.

This chain's CDR3 is CASSFRLGEQYF. The CDR3 DNA follows: TGTGCCAGCAGCTTTCGACTAGGCGAGCAGTACTTC. The rearrangement joins TRBV11-2 to TRBJ2-7; D perhaps matches TRBD2 (6 bases). The germline V gene encodes CDR1 SGHAT and CDR2 FQNNGV. This CDR3 is 12 amino acids long. The V and J ends lost 3 bases and 6 bases respectively, with 9 bases between them.

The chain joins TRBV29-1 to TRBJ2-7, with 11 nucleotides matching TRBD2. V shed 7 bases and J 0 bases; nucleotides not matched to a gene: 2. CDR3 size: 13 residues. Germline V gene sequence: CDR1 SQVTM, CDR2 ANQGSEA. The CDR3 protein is CSAGLAGSYEQYF. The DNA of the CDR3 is TGCAGCGCTGGACTAGCGGGCTCCTACGAGCAGTACTTC.

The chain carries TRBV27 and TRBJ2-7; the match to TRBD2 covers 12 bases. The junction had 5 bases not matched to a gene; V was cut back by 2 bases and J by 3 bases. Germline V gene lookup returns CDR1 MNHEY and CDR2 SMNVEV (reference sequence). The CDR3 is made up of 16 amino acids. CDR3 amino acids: CASSLTTSGSYYEQYF. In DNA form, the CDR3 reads TGTGCCAGCAGTTTAACGACTAGCGGGAGTTACTACGAGCAGTACTTC.

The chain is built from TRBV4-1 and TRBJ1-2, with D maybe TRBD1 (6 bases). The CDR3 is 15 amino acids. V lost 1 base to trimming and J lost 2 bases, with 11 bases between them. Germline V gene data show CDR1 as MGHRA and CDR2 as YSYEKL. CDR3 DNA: TGCGCCAGCAGCCAAGCTGGAACAGGGAACTATGGCTACACCTTC. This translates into CASSQAGTGNYGYTF.

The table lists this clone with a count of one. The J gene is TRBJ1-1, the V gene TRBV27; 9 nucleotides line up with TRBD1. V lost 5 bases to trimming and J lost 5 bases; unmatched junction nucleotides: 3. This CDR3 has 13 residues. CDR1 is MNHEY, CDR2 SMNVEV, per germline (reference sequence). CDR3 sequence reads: CASSGGTGTEAFF. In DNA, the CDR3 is TGTGCCAGCAGTGGGGGGACAGGGACTGAAGCTTTCTTT.

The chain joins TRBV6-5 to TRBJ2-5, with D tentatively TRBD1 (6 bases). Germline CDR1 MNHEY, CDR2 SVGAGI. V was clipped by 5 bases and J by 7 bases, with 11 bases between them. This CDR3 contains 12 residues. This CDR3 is CASSRDIGTQYF. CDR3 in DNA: TGTGCCAGCAGTCGGGACATCGGGACCCAGTACTTC.

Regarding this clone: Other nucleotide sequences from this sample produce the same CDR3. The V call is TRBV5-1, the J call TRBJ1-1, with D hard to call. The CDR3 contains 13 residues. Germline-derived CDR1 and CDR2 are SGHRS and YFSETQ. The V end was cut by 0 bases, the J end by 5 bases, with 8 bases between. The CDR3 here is CASSLGAPTEAFF. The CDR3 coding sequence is TGCGCCAGCAGCTTGGGCGCGCCAACTGAAGCTTTCTTT.

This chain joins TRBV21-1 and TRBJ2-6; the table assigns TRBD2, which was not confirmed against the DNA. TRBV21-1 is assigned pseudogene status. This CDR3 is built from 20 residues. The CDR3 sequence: CASINGGSGRVPSGANVLTF. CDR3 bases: TGTGCCAGCATAAATGGGGGTAGCGGGAGGGTACCCTCTGGGGCCAACGTCCTGACTTTC.

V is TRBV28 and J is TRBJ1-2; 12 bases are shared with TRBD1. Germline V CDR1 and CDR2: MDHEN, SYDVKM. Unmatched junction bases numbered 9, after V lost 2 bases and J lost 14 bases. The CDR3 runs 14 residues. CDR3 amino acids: CASSLIAGQGAHTF. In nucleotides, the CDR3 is TGTGCCAGCAGTTTAATAGCGGGACAGGGGGCGCATACCTTC.

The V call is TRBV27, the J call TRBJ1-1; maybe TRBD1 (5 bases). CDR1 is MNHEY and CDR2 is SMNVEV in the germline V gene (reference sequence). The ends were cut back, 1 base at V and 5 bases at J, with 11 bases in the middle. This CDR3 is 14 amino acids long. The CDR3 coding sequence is TGTGCCAGCAGTTTATACGGGGGGGAGACTGAAGCTTTCTTT. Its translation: CASSLYGGETEAFF.